The T cell receptor beta chain under discussion was sequenced for a study of cytomegalovirus exposure and HLA in healthy donors. About the research overall: From donors who were HLA-typed, an early data release held approximately 91 million unique TCRs.

General study results and limits: Highest at DRB1 and lowest at HLA-C, TCR association rates differed among HLA loci in a later analysis. According to an earlier analysis, most TCR beta V segments yielded productive rearrangements about 87% or about 30% of the time. By a later analysis, the bulk of CMV-associated TCR beta chains appeared HLA-restricted.

The PCR ran on 60 Vbeta and 13 Jbeta primers. TCRdb keeps only in-frame clones here, not all; method: immunoSEQ multiplex PCR. This table holds under 250,000 clones, 82% found once. This clone was picked up one time. Antigen: not known. The same CDR3 also results from other DNA sequences found in this sample. The germline V gene encodes CDR1 SGHRS and CDR2 YFSETQ. The CDR3 runs 14 residues. Trimming shortened V by 3 bases and J by 1 base, and 10 bases separated the two germline ends. The sequence came from a man in his forties or fifties in good health and CMV-seropositive. The specimen sequenced was PBMCs. V gene TRBV5-1 combines with J gene TRBJ1-1; tentative D call: TRBD1 (6 bases). CDR3 protein: CASSSRTANTEAFF. CDR3 DNA sequence: TGCGCCAGCAGCTCACGGACAGCGAACACTGAAGCTTTCTTT. The complete variable domain, with remaining parts taken from reference TRBV5-1 and TRBJ1-1, reads KAGVTQTPRYLIKTRGQQVTLSCSPISGHRSVSWYQQTPGQGLQFLFEYFSETQRNKGNFPGRFSGRQFSNSRSEMNVSTLELGDSALYLCASSSRTANTEAFFGQGTRLTVV.